The 30 T cell receptor beta chains in this list originate from one sample, sequenced in a study of CD8 T cells in Susac syndrome. Random hexamers were used to reverse transcribe an amount of roughly 0.45 to 1 ug RNA. TCRdb re-derived calls from the immunoSEQ multiplex PCR reads in MiXCR, one entry per CDR3 protein. The sample lists just under 95,000 distinct CDR3 sequences, over 90% occurring once. The sequenced sample consisted of CD4+ T cells from PBMCs. The source of these receptors is a human donor with Susac syndrome.

This clonotype occurred once. The chain combines TRBV12-3 or TRBV12-4 with TRBJ1-6, with D tentatively TRBD1 (5 bases). Trimming stripped 5 bases from V and 8 bases from J, with 13 bases between. There are 14 residues in the CDR3. CDR3 nucleotides: TGTGCCAGCAGTGGAGATGGGGCGCATTCACCCCTCCACTTT. This translates into CASSGDGAHSPLHF.

This clonotype was seen only once. V usage is TRBV3-1 and J usage is TRBJ2-1, with 9 bases that match TRBD2. Germline-derived CDR1 and CDR2 are LGHDT and YNNKEL (reference sequence). This CDR3 is 15 amino acids long. The trim removed 4 bases at V and 2 bases at J, leaving 3 bases unmatched. CDR3 protein: CASSLSGGTYNEQFF. In nucleotides, the CDR3 is TGTGCCAGCAGCCTCAGCGGGGGGACCTACAATGAGCAGTTCTTC.

The chain combines TRBV3-1 with TRBJ2-5; 9 positions match TRBD1. V was pared by 6 bases and J by 1 base, with 6 bases of the junction left unmatched. Looked up from germline, CDR1 is LGHDT and CDR2 is YNNKEL (reference sequence). The CDR3 covers 15 residues. CDR3 bases: TGTGCCAGCAGACTGAGGGGACAGGGCCAAGAGACCCAGTACTTC. Translation: CASRLRGQGQETQYF.

The V gene is TRBV4-3, the J gene TRBJ2-2; D ambiguous. V lost 0 bases to trimming and J lost 0 bases, with 8 bases between them. The germline gives CDR1 LGHNA, CDR2 YSLEER. The CDR3 runs 16 residues. The CDR3 is CASSQDSAANTGELFF. The CDR3 DNA reads as TGCGCCAGCAGCCAAGATTCCGCCGCGAACACCGGGGAGCTGTTTTTT.

The chain employs TRBV14 and TRBJ2-3; D unresolved. Germline loops: CDR1 SGHDN, CDR2 FVKESK. The CDR3 length is 17 residues. V lost 4 bases to trimming and J lost 1 base, with 18 bases between them. CDR3 amino acids: CASSPFLGEEGTDTQYF. The CDR3 nucleotides read TGTGCCAGCAGCCCGTTCCTAGGAGAAGAGGGCACAGATACGCAGTATTTT.

The chain links TRBV4-3 to TRBJ2-1, with TRBD2 as a possible D gene (5 bases). Trimming stripped 1 base from V and 4 bases from J, with 8 bases between. Per the germline V gene, CDR1 is LGHNA and CDR2 is YSLEER. The CDR3 is 14 amino acids. The CDR3 DNA follows: TGCGCCAGCAGCCAAGTTGAGCGGTACAATGAGCAGTTCTTC. It codes for CASSQVERYNEQFF.

This chain joins TRBV28 and TRBJ1-1, with D maybe TRBD1 (6 bases). Germline V gene sequence: CDR1 MDHEN, CDR2 SYDVKM. Trimming left V 2 bases short and J 3 bases short, with 13 bases between. The CDR3 is made up of 15 amino acids. The CDR3 reads CASSLSPPGDTEAFF. DNA for the CDR3: TGTGCCAGCAGTTTAAGCCCCCCAGGGGACACTGAAGCTTTCTTT.

The chain employs TRBV6-1 and TRBJ2-2; 9 bases match TRBD1. V lost 6 bases, J lost 2 bases, and 7 bases stayed unmatched. Germline V CDR1 and CDR2: MNHNS, SASEGT. The CDR3 spans 16 residues. The DNA for the CDR3 is TGTGCCAGCAGGTCACTGACAGGGGGAAACACCGGGGAGCTGTTTTTT. It encodes CASRSLTGGNTGELFF.

The chain carries TRBV20-1 and TRBJ2-3, with a tentative D call TRBD2 (6 bases). V lost 5 bases and J 3 bases, leaving 12 bases between the germline ends. The CDR3 is 13 residues long. In germline, CDR1 is DFQATT, CDR2 SNEGSKA (reference sequence). Written as DNA, the CDR3 is TGCAGTGCTCCGGGGGACCGGACAGATACGCAGTATTTT. As protein: CSAPGDRTDTQYF.

V and J are TRBV5-1 and TRBJ2-3; D assignment may be TRBD1 or TRBD2 (5 bases each). This CDR3 comprises 15 residues. Germline loops: CDR1 SGHRS, CDR2 YFSETQ. V gave up 7 bases and J gave up 2 bases, with 17 bases separating them. The CDR3 region has the DNA TGCGCCAGCGGGCTTTCCGGGACCTACACAGATACGCAGTATTTT. Its protein is CASGLSGTYTDTQYF.

The rearrangement joins TRBV9 to TRBJ2-3; maybe TRBD2 (5 bases). CDR3 length: 13 residues. Germline V gene sequence: CDR1 SGDLS, CDR2 YYNGEE. V gave up 3 bases and J gave up 4 bases, with 9 bases separating them. CDR3: CASSAPGADTQYF. The CDR3 nucleotides are TGTGCCAGCAGCGCCCCCGGGGCAGATACGCAGTATTTT.

The rearrangement uses TRBV9 and TRBJ2-3; D not resolved. Germline assignment: CDR1 SGDLS and CDR2 YYNGEE. V was clipped by 3 bases and J by 0 bases, with 8 bases between them. The CDR3 has 14 amino acids. Here the CDR3 DNA reads TGTGCCAGCAGCGCCGTGGGAAGCACAGATACGCAGTATTTT. This gives the protein CASSAVGSTDTQYF.

The chain has TRBV29-1 and TRBJ2-3, with D uncertain. This CDR3 comprises 12 residues. CDR1 is SQVTM, CDR2 ANQGSEA, per germline. Trimming left V 7 bases short and J 1 base short, with 9 bases between. The CDR3 nucleotides read TGCAGCGGGTCGGATGGCACAGATACGCAGTATTTT. The encoded protein is CSGSDGTDTQYF.

The chain carries TRBV20-1 and TRBJ2-2, with D unclear. The CDR3 length is 13 residues. Trimming shortened V by 6 bases and J by 1 base, and 9 bases separated the two germline ends. The germline CDR1 and CDR2 sequences are DFQATT and SNEGSKA (reference sequence). The CDR3 nucleotides are TGCAGTGCCCTCGCTCTGAACACCGGGGAGCTGTTTTTT. Translated, it gives CSALALNTGELFF.

The chain couples TRBV20-1 to TRBJ1-1; no firm D call. V dropped 0 bases and J dropped 0 bases, with 11 bases sitting between them. Germline loops: CDR1 DFQATT, CDR2 SNEGSKA (reference sequence). CDR3 size: 15 residues. CDR3 residues: CSARDQGRLNTEAFF. The CDR3 DNA follows: TGCAGTGCTAGAGATCAAGGTCGCCTGAACACTGAAGCTTTCTTT.

This clonotype occurred once. The chain is built from TRBV28 and TRBJ1-1, with D unresolved. The CDR3 sequence is 14 residues long. Trimming left V 7 bases short and J 4 bases short, with 16 bases between. The germline V gene has CDR1 MDHEN and CDR2 SYDVKM. The CDR3 here is CASITSGEGTEAFF. CDR3 DNA sequence: TGTGCCAGCATTACATCAGGAGAGGGCACTGAAGCTTTCTTT.

The chain recombines TRBV9 with TRBJ2-2; D ambiguous. CDR1 and CDR2 from the germline V gene are SGDLS and YYNGEE. The V gene lost 8 bases and the J gene lost 2 bases, with 13 bases spanning the gap. This CDR3 spans 14 amino acids. CDR3 nucleotide sequence: TGTGCCAGTCAGAAGGTACCTAACACCGGGGAGCTGTTTTTT. Translated, it gives CASQKVPNTGELFF. Supplemented by reference TRBV9 and TRBJ2-2, the full variable domain reads DSGVTQTPKHLITATGQRVTLRCSPRSGDLSVYWYQQSLDQGLQFLIQYYNGEERAKGNILERFSAQQFPDLHSELNLSSLELGDSALYFCASQKVPNTGELFFGEGSRLTVL.

This chain connects TRBV27 to TRBJ2-7; D is ambiguous. The CDR3 length is 11 residues. V lost 3 bases to trimming and J lost 5 bases, with 5 bases between them. Germline V gives CDR1 MNHEY, CDR2 SMNVEV (reference sequence). The chain's CDR3 is CASSFQDEQYF. DNA of the CDR3: TGTGCCAGCAGTTTCCAGGACGAGCAGTACTTC.

The rearrangement links TRBV28 to TRBJ1-1, with D maybe TRBD1 (6 bases). The V end was cut by 4 bases, the J end by 4 bases, with 13 bases between. The CDR3 loop spans 14 amino acids. Germline CDR1 reads MDHEN; CDR2 reads SYDVKM. DNA of the CDR3: TGTGCCAGCAGTTCTCCGGGACATTTCACTGAAGCTTTCTTT. Its protein is CASSSPGHFTEAFF.

V is TRBV4-1 and J is TRBJ2-1; TRBD1 is a possible D gene (5 bases). CDR3 length: 18 residues. Trimming removed 1 base at V and 0 bases at J, with 16 bases between. CDR1 MGHRA and CDR2 YSYEKL come from the germline V gene. The CDR3 DNA reads TGCGCCAGCAGCCAAGCAAACAGGAGTCGGAGCTCCTACAATGAGCAGTTCTTC. Its protein is CASSQANRSRSSYNEQFF.

V usage is TRBV14 and J usage is TRBJ2-3; 7 bases are a match to TRBD2. CDR3 length: 15 residues. Germline CDR1 is SGHDN and CDR2 is FVKESK. V shed 3 bases, J shed 4 bases, and the junction held 7 bases outside the gene matches. CDR3 DNA: TGTGCCAGCAGCCAGGGACTAACTTACGCAGATACGCAGTATTTT. Translating it yields CASSQGLTYADTQYF. The whole variable domain, filled in from reference TRBV14 and TRBJ2-3, reads EAGVTQFPSHSVIEKGQTVTLRCDPISGHDNLYWYRRVMGKEIKFLLHFVKESKQDESGMPNNRFLAERTGGTYSTLKVQPAELEDSGVYFCASSQGLTYADTQYFGPGTRLTVL.

The J gene is TRBJ1-3, the V gene TRBV25-1; D is ambiguous. CDR3 size: 13 residues. Germline V gene data show CDR1 as MGHDK and CDR2 as SYGVNS. Trimming took off 4 bases at V and 0 bases at J, with 4 bases between the two ends. CDR3 DNA: TGTGCCAGCAGTGTGGGCTCTGGAAACACCATATATTTT. Encoded protein: CASSVGSGNTIYF.

V and J are TRBV5-6 and TRBJ2-7, with TRBD1 as a possible D gene (6 bases). Germline V CDR1 and CDR2: SGHDT, YYEEEE. V was clipped by 4 bases and J by 3 bases, with 8 bases between them. The length of the CDR3 is 12 residues. In nucleotides, the CDR3 is TGTGCCAGCAGCACAGGGCGCTACGAGCAGTACTTC. It specifies CASSTGRYEQYF.

The chain joins TRBV20-1 to TRBJ2-1, with 9 bases fitting TRBD2. Germline V gives CDR1 DFQATT, CDR2 SNEGSKA (reference sequence). This CDR3 is built from 14 residues. V lost 6 bases, J lost 9 bases, and 12 bases stayed unmatched. CDR3 protein: CSATGTSRAGEQFF. In DNA form, the CDR3 reads TGCAGTGCAACCGGGACTAGCCGGGCGGGTGAGCAGTTCTTC.

The chain carries TRBV18 and TRBJ2-7, with 16 nucleotides matching TRBD2. The V gene end was trimmed by 3 bases and the J gene end by 7 bases; junction bases not matched to a gene: 9. CDR3 size: 17 residues. CDR1 is KGHSH, CDR2 LQKENI, per germline. Here the CDR3 reads CASSPPGTSGGAEEQYF. The CDR3 region has the DNA TGTGCCAGCTCACCCCCCGGGACTAGCGGGGGGGCAGAAGAGCAGTACTTC.

This sequence joins TRBV5-8 and TRBJ1-5, with 9 positions matching TRBD1. The CDR3 runs 14 residues. From germline, CDR1 is SGHTS and CDR2 YDEGEE. V dropped 3 bases and J dropped 6; count of bases not matched to a gene: 4. The CDR3 spells CASSWDRAGQPQHF. The CDR3, as DNA: TGTGCCAGCAGCTGGGACAGGGCAGGTCAGCCCCAGCATTTT.

The gene calls are TRBV15 and TRBJ1-4; D remains unclear. Germline V gives CDR1 LNHNV, CDR2 YYDKDF (reference sequence). Trimming removed 0 bases at V and 8 bases at J, with 13 bases between. The CDR3 covers 15 residues. The CDR3 DNA reads TGTGCCACCAGCAGAGACACACTAGCCTCGGAAAAACTGTTTTTT. This sequence encodes CATSRDTLASEKLFF.

The gene calls are TRBV20-1 and TRBJ1-1, with 8 bases identical to TRBD1. Losses at the gene ends were 2 bases for V and 1 base for J; bases not matched to a gene: 3. CDR1 is DFQATT and CDR2 is SNEGSKA in the germline V gene (reference sequence). The CDR3 has 14 amino acids. CDR3: CSARWTGRNTEAFF. The CDR3 DNA reads TGCAGTGCTAGATGGACAGGGAGGAACACTGAAGCTTTCTTT.

The CDR3 protein is CASSQVRGTTDTQYF. CDR3 sequence (DNA): TGTGCCAGCAGCCAAGTCCGGGGGACCACAGATACGCAGTATTTT. The chain is built from TRBV3-1 and TRBJ2-3; D perhaps matches TRBD2 (6 bases). Germline-derived CDR1 and CDR2 are LGHDT and YNNKEL (reference sequence). V lost 1 base and J lost 2, with 10 bases in between. This CDR3 is 15 amino acids long.

CDR3 in DNA: TGTGCCAGCAGCCAAGCTAGCGGGGGGGCGGGAGAGACCCAGTACTTC. Translating gives CASSQASGGAGETQYF. J is TRBJ2-5 and V is TRBV4-2, with 12 bases aligning to TRBD2. The CDR3 sequence is 16 residues long. CDR1 LGHNA and CDR2 YNFKEQ come from the germline V gene. Germline trimming cut 1 base from V and 4 bases from J; bases unmatched to any gene: 4.